This T cell receptor (beta chain) was recorded in a study of OX40 agonist ivuxolimab in advanced cancers. Study-level information: An anti-OX40 (CD134) antibody with agonistic activity, ivuxolimab, was administered to patients. Averaging about 60 years in age, with a range of roughly 23 to 85, the cohort was more than 75% male. One patient with hepatocellular carcinoma and two with cutaneous melanoma, three in all, had partial responses.

With respect to this clone: What it binds is not known.

The length of the CDR3 is 14 residues. The V end was cut by 5 bases, the J end by 8 bases, with 16 bases between. Per germline, CDR1 PRHDT and CDR2 FYEKMQ (reference sequence). General study findings and limits: At doses 0.1 to 3.0 mg/kg, CD4+ and CD8+ clones expanded.

The repertoire was sequenced with immunoSEQ multiplex PCR; TCRdb's copy has only in-frame clones and lacks some. The table records approximately 70,000 clones, approximately 90% of them present only once. The sample consisted of CD4+ or CD8+ T cells sorted from blood, taken in a trial of the OX40 agonist ivuxolimab. This clonotype originated in an adult with an advanced solid tumor such as melanoma, head and neck, liver or kidney cancer. V and J are TRBV13 and TRBJ2-4; D is perhaps TRBD2 (6 bases). The CDR3 sequence is CASSPSRLGDIQYF. The DNA for the CDR3 is TGTGCCAGCAGCCCCTCACGACTAGGTGACATTCAGTACTTC.